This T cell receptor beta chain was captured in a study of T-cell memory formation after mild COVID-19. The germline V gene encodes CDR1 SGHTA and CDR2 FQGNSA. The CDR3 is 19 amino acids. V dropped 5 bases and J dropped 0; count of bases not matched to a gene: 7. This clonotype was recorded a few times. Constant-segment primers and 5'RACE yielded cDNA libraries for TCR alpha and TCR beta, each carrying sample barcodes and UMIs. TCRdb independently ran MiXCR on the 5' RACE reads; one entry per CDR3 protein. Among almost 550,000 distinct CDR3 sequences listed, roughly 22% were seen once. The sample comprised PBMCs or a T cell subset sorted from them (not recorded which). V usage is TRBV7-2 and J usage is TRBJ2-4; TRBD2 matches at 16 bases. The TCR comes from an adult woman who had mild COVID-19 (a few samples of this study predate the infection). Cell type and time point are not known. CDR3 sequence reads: CASSAGTSGGARAKNIQYF. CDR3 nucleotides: TGTGCCAGCAGCGCAGGGACTAGCGGGGGGGCTAGAGCCAAAAACATTCAGTACTTC.